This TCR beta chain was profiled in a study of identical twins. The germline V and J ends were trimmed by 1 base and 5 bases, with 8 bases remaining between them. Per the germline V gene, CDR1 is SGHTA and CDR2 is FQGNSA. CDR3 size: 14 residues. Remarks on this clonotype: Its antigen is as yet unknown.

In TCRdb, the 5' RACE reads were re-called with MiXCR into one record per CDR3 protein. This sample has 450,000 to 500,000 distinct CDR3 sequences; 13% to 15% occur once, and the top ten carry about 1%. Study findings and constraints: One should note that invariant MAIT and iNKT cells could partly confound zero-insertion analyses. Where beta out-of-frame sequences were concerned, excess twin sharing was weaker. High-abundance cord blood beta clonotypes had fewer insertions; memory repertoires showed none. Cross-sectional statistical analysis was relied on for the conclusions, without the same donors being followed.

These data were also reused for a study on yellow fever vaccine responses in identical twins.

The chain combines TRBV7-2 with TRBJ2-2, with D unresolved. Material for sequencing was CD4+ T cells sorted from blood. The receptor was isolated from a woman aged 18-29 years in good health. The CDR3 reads CASSLDLSTGELFF. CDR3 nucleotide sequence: TGTGCCAGCAGCTTAGACCTAAGTACCGGGGAGCTGTTTTTT.